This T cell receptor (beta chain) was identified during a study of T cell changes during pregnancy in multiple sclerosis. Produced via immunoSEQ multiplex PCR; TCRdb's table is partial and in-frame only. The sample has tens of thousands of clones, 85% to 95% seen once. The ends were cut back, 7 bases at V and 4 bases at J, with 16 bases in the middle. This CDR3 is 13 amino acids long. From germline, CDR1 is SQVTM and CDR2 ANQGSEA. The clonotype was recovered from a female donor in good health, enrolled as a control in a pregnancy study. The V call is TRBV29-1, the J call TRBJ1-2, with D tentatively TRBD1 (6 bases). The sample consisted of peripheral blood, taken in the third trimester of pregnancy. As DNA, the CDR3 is TGCAGCGCCCTACTCAGGGGAAGCTATGGCTACACCTTC. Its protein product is CSALLRGSYGYTF.